This T cell receptor beta chain came from a study of blood T cell repertoires in COVID-19. Study in general: From T cells, B-cell-depleted T cells, or PBMCs came the material, which was cDNA or gDNA.

Original processing methods: Amplification from reference gene primers served as the basis for estimated nucleated cell counts. Clones were read by immunoSEQ multiplex PCR, and TCRdb kept only the in-frame ones, dropping some. V, J and clone size reflect that table, while D and trimming were determined from the DNA. Of about 190,000 clones listed, more than 85% are singletons. The receptor comes from a man in his thirties or forties with acute or convalescent COVID-19. Sample: peripheral blood.

CDR3 DNA: TGTGCCAGTAATACAGGATTCTACAATGAGCAGTTCTTC. Translation gives CASNTGFYNEQFF. V usage is TRBV19 and J usage is TRBJ2-1; possibly TRBD1 for D (5 bases). The CDR3 runs 13 residues. Trimming cost V 7 bases and J 3 bases, with 10 bases left between them. Germline V gene sequence: CDR1 LNHDA, CDR2 SQIVND (reference sequence).